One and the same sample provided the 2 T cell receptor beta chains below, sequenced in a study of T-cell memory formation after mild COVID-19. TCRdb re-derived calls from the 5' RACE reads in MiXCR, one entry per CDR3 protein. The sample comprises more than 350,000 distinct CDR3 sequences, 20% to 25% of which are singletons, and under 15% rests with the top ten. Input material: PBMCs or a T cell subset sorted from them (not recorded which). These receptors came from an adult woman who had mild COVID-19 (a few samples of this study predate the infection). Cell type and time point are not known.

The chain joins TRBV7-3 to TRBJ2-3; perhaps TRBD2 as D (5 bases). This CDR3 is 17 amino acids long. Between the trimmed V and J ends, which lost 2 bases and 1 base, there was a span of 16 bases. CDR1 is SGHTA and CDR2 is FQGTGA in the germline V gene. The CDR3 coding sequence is TGTGCCAGCAGCTTAGCGGGTGGTCGACTCCGCACAGATACGCAGTATTTT. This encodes CASSLAGGRLRTDTQYF. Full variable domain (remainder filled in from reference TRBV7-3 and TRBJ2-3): GAGVSQTPSNKVTEKGKYVELRCDPISGHTALYWYRQSLGQGPEFLIYFQGTGAADDSGLPNDRFFAVRPEGSVSTLKIQRTERGDSAVYLCASSLAGGRLRTDTQYFGPGTRLTVL.

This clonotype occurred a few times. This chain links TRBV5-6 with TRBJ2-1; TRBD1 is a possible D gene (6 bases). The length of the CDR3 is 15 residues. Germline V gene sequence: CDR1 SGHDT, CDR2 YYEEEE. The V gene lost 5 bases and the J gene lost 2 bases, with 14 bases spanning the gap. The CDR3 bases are TGTGCCAGCAGATCAGGACAGATTACCTACAATGAGCAGTTCTTC. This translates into CASRSGQITYNEQFF.